This passage covers 14 T cell receptor beta chains from one sample sequenced in a study of T cell responses to AZD1222 COVID-19 vaccine. The assay was immunoSEQ multiplex PCR, and TCRdb's table has in-frame clones only and misses some. The table lists roughly 250,000 clones, 90% to 95% of them singletons, with 0.55% in the top ten. The starting material was peripheral blood, obtained on day 0 of AZD1222 vaccination. The receptors stem from an adult in good health.

The V call is TRBV5-1, the J call TRBJ2-1; TRBD1 aligns across 9 bases. The CDR3 runs to 14 residues. The J segment lost 9 bases and the V segment lost 0 bases, leaving 4 bases of the junction unmatched. In germline, CDR1 is SGHRS, CDR2 YFSETQ. CDR3 loop: CASSLGQGVSEQFF. In DNA form, the CDR3 reads TGCGCCAGCAGCTTGGGACAGGGGGTTTCTGAGCAGTTCTTC.

The chain links TRBV2 to TRBJ1-6; TRBD1 might be the D (5 bases). V lost 4 bases and J lost 9, with 10 bases in between. Germline V gene lookup returns CDR1 SNHLY and CDR2 FYNNEI. The CDR3 contains 13 residues. The CDR3 nucleotides read TGTGCCAGCAGTGTGGGGGGAGTTTCACCCCTCCACTTT. Its protein product is CASSVGGVSPLHF. The complete variable domain, with remaining parts taken from reference TRBV2 and TRBJ1-6, reads EPEVTQTPSHQVTQMGQEVILRCVPISNHLYFYWYRQILGQKVEFLVSFYNNEISEKSEIFDDQFSVERPDGSNFTLKIRSTKLEDSAMYFCASSVGGVSPLHFGNGTRLTVT.

The genes are TRBV7-6 and TRBJ1-5; D uncertain. V lost 0 bases and J lost 1, with 10 bases in between. Germline lookup yields CDR1 SGHVS and CDR2 FNYEAQ. This CDR3 region has 16 residues. Here the CDR3 reads CASSLAGTTSNQPQHF. The DNA for the CDR3 is TGTGCCAGCAGCTTAGCTGGAACAACCAGCAATCAGCCCCAGCATTTT.

The rearrangement uses TRBV18 and TRBJ2-5, with 9 bases matching TRBD1. J was trimmed by 5 bases and V by 3 bases; bases with no gene match: 7. Looked up from germline, CDR1 is KGHSH and CDR2 is LQKENI. The CDR3 has 15 residues. The CDR3 is CASSPNTGGLETQYF. In DNA, the CDR3 is TGTGCCAGCTCACCGAATACAGGGGGCTTGGAGACCCAGTACTTC.

The chain recombines TRBV7-2 with TRBJ2-7; TRBD2 aligns across 9 bases. The CDR3 totals 16 residues. The germline gives CDR1 SGHTA, CDR2 FQGNSA. The V and J ends lost 5 bases and 0 bases, in that order; junction bases with no gene match: 8. CDR3 amino acids: CASSVLAGFSSYEQYF. CDR3 sequence (DNA): TGTGCCAGCAGCGTCCTAGCGGGGTTTAGCTCCTACGAGCAGTACTTC.

This clone occurred a few times. The rearrangement uses TRBV2 and TRBJ1-5; D uncertain. The length of the CDR3 is 12 residues. Trimming took 1 base from V and 5 from J, leaving 3 bases between them. Germline V gene lookup returns CDR1 SNHLY and CDR2 FYNNEI. The CDR3 nucleotides read TGTGCCAGCAGTGAAGGTCATCAGCCCCAGCATTTT. It yields the protein CASSEGHQPQHF.

This chain joins TRBV28 and TRBJ2-1; a weak D match, TRBD2 (6 bases). With 3 bases removed from V and 8 bases from J, the gap between germline ends came to 20 bases. Germline lookup yields CDR1 MDHEN and CDR2 SYDVKM. CDR3 size: 16 residues. The CDR3 bases are TGTGCCAGCAGTTTTTCGGGGGAGCCAAATAACGATGAGCAGTTCTTC. Its translation: CASSFSGEPNNDEQFF.

A single count supports this clone. The genes are TRBV28 and TRBJ2-1, with D perhaps being TRBD1 or TRBD2 (5 bases each). This CDR3 has 15 residues. V lost 5 bases to trimming and J lost 0 bases, with 11 bases between them. CDR1 and CDR2 from the germline V gene are MDHEN and SYDVKM. CDR3 in DNA: TGTGCCAGCAGTCGACGGGGCTACTCCTACAATGAGCAGTTCTTC. Translating it yields CASSRRGYSYNEQFF.

The chain has TRBV5-1 and TRBJ2-3; 11 bases match TRBD2. The CDR3 consists of 16 residues. The germline CDR1 and CDR2 sequences are SGHRS and YFSETQ. The ends lost 4 bases at V and 1 base at J; junction bases unmatched: 5. DNA for the CDR3: TGCGCCAGCAGCATTAGCGGGGGGGCGGGCACAGATACGCAGTATTTT. It translates to CASSISGGAGTDTQYF.

This sequence joins TRBV28 and TRBJ2-7; D may match TRBD1 or TRBD2 (5 bases each). Trimming left V 5 bases short and J 0 bases short, with 14 bases between. From germline, CDR1 is MDHEN and CDR2 SYDVKM. This CDR3 region has 15 residues. CDR3 region: CASSPGAGTSYEQYF. The CDR3 bases are TGTGCCAGCAGTCCCGGGGCAGGGACCTCCTACGAGCAGTACTTC.

The chain employs TRBV28 and TRBJ2-1; TRBD1 is a possible D gene (6 bases). Looked up from germline, CDR1 is MDHEN and CDR2 is SYDVKM. This CDR3 has 15 residues. The V end was cut by 2 bases, the J end by 10 bases, with 18 bases between. CDR3: CASSLPQGNIEEQFF. The CDR3 DNA follows: TGTGCCAGCAGTTTACCACAGGGCAATATAGAAGAGCAGTTCTTC.

The gene calls are TRBV5-4 and TRBJ2-2; 8 bases are shared with TRBD1. This CDR3 spans 15 amino acids. The V segment lost 4 bases and the J segment 4 bases; nucleotides outside the gene matches: 6. In germline, CDR1 is SGHNT, CDR2 YYREEE (reference sequence). For the CDR3, the DNA is TGTGCCAGCAGCAGAACAGGGGGTGGCACCGGGGAGCTGTTTTTT. Protein product: CASSRTGGGTGELFF.

The chain carries TRBV4-3 and TRBJ1-2; D gene ambiguous. The CDR3 length is 15 residues. Trimming pared 0 bases from V and 2 bases from J, leaving 10 bases between. Germline CDR1 reads LGHNA; CDR2 reads YSLEER. CDR3 region: CASSQEWAGNYGYTF. The CDR3 nucleotides read TGCGCCAGCAGCCAAGAGTGGGCGGGGAACTATGGCTACACCTTC.

This chain links TRBV19 with TRBJ1-5; D ambiguous. Trimming cost V 7 bases and J 5 bases, with 12 bases left between them. The length of the CDR3 is 13 residues. CDR1 LNHDA and CDR2 SQIVND come from the germline V gene (reference sequence). CDR3 in amino acids: CASKLSGYQPQHF. The CDR3, as DNA: TGTGCCAGTAAATTGTCGGGCTATCAGCCCCAGCATTTT.